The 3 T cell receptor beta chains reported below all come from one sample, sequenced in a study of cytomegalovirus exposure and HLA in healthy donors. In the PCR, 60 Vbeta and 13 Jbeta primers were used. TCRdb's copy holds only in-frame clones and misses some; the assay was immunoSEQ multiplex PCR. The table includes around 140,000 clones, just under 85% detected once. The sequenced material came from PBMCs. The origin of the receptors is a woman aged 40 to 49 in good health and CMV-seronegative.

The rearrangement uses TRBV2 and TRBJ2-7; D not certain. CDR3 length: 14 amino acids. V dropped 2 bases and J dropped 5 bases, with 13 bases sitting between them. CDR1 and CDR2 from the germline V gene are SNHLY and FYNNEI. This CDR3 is CASSELLVRHEQYF. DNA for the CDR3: TGTGCCAGCAGTGAACTTCTAGTACGGCACGAGCAGTACTTC.

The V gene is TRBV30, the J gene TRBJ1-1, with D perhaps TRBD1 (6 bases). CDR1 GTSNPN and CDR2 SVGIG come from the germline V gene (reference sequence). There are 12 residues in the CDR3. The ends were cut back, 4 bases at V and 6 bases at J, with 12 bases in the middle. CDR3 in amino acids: CAWTPGHPEAFF. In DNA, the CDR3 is TGTGCCTGGACCCCGGGACACCCTGAAGCTTTCTTT.

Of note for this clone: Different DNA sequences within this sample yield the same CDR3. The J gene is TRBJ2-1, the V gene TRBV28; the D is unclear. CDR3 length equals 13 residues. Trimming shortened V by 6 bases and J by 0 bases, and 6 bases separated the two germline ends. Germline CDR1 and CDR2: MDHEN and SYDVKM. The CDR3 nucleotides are TGTGCCAGCAGCATCTACTCCTACAATGAGCAGTTCTTC. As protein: CASSIYSYNEQFF.